Shown below are 20 T cell receptor beta chains from a single sample sequenced in a study of blood T cell repertoires in COVID-19 (TCRdb year 2020). The library came from the immunoSEQ multiplex PCR assay. The table was pulled from immuneACCESS by TCRdb, which kept in-frame rearrangements only. Such tables lose some clones; where checked, under half of the loss comes from unresolved V genes, and the rest has no known cause. Across this sample there are 40,000 to 55,000 clones, with more than 90% seen only once. Around 5% of the sample is taken by the ten largest. The sequenced sample was peripheral blood. The receptors stem from a human donor in a cohort sampled during active COVID-19.

This clone was picked up one time. This chain connects TRBV18 to TRBJ2-1; D perhaps matches TRBD1 (5 bases). CDR1 is KGHSH and CDR2 is LQKENI in the germline V gene. CDR3 length: 12 amino acids. The ends were cut back, 3 bases at V and 10 bases at J, with 10 bases in the middle. The CDR3 DNA is TGTGCCAGCTCACCTCAGGGAAAGGAGCAGTTCTTC. Translated, it gives CASSPQGKEQFF.

This chain links TRBV7-2 with TRBJ2-7, with D perhaps matching TRBD1 (6 bases). This CDR3 contains 13 residues. V was trimmed by 7 bases and J by 2 bases, leaving 12 bases between them. Germline CDR1 reads SGHTA; CDR2 reads FQGNSA. CDR3 nucleotides: TGTGCCAGCACTAGGGACACCCCCTACGAGCAGTACTTC. It encodes CASTRDTPYEQYF. The whole variable domain, remainder taken from reference TRBV7-2 and TRBJ2-7, is GAGVSQSPSNKVTEKGKDVELRCDPISGHTALYWYRQSLGQGLEFLIYFQGNSAPDKSGLPSDRFSAERTGGSVSTLTIQRTQQEDSAVYLCASTRDTPYEQYFGPGTRLTVT.

This chain connects TRBV4-3 to TRBJ2-7, with 8 bases that match TRBD2. The V gene's germline CDR1 is LGHNA and CDR2 YSLEER. The V gene end was trimmed by 0 bases and the J gene end by 7 bases; junction bases not matched to a gene: 14. The CDR3 sequence is 17 residues long. The CDR3 sequence is CASSQDVVAGTRWEQYF. DNA for the CDR3: TGCGCCAGCAGCCAAGATGTAGTAGCGGGGACTCGATGGGAGCAGTACTTC.

The chain combines TRBV3-1 (or the pseudogene TRBV3-2) with TRBJ2-1; 9 nucleotides align to TRBD1. The CDR3 is 16 amino acids. V gave up 3 bases and J gave up 9 bases; unmatched junction bases: 12. CDR1 is LGHDT, CDR2 YNNKEL, per germline (reference sequence). In DNA, the CDR3 is TGTGCCAGCAGCCAGGCGGGGACAGGGTTTAACGGTGAGCAGTTCTTC. It codes for CASSQAGTGFNGEQFF.

The CDR3 DNA reads as TGTGCCTGGACCACAGGCCGCTATGGCTACACCTTC. This translates into CAWTTGRYGYTF. The gene calls are TRBV30 and TRBJ1-2, with D possibly being TRBD1 (5 bases). The CDR3 is 12 amino acids. CDR1 and CDR2 from the germline V gene are GTSNPN and SVGIG (reference sequence). Trimming cost V 4 bases and J 4 bases, with 10 bases left between them. Together with reference TRBV30 and TRBJ1-2, the CDR3 gives the full variable domain: SQTIHQWPATLVQPVGSPLSLECTVEGTSNPNLYWYRQAAGRGLQLLFYSVGIGQISSEVPQNLSASRPQDRQFILSSKKLLLSDSGFYLCAWTTGRYGYTFGSGTRLTVV.

This clone was observed a handful of times. The V gene is TRBV5-1, the J gene TRBJ1-1; TRBD1 agrees at 7 bases. V shed 4 bases and J 3 bases; nucleotides not matched to a gene: 3. Germline V CDR1 and CDR2: SGHRS, YFSETQ. The CDR3 consists of 13 residues. The CDR3 DNA reads TGCGCCAGCAGCCAGGGACAGCACACTGAAGCTTTCTTT. Translation gives CASSQGQHTEAFF.

The genes are TRBV19 and TRBJ2-3, with TRBD2 as a possible D gene (7 bases). Germline CDR1 reads LNHDA; CDR2 reads SQIVND (reference sequence). The CDR3 totals 14 residues. V lost 3 bases and J lost 6, with 13 bases in between. CDR3 in DNA: TGTGCCAGTAGTATGGTGGGGGGGGCGGATACGCAGTATTTT. This encodes CASSMVGGADTQYF.

In its sample, this clone was seen a few times. The chain uses TRBV6-2 or TRBV6-3 and TRBJ1-1; 7 bases fit TRBD1. This CDR3 comprises 14 residues. The V and J ends lost 6 bases and 5 bases, in that order; junction bases with no gene match: 9. From germline, CDR1 is MNHEY and CDR2 SVGEGT. CDR3 coding DNA: TGTGCCAGCAGATACCAGGGGGGATGGACTGAAGCTTTCTTT. Amino acids: CASRYQGGWTEAFF.

The count of this clone is one. This CDR3 is CASSELAGEDTQYF. For the CDR3, the DNA is TGTGCCAGCAGTGAGCTAGCGGGAGAAGATACGCAGTATTTT. This chain uses TRBV6-4 with TRBJ2-3; 10 positions match TRBD2. With V trimmed by 3 bases and J by 5 bases, 2 bases remained unmatched. This CDR3 spans 14 amino acids. Germline CDR1 MRHNA, CDR2 SNTAGT.

This rearrangement joins TRBV5-8 to TRBJ2-7; 8 positions agree with TRBD2. V dropped 4 bases and J dropped 1; count of bases not matched to a gene: 13. CDR1 is SGHTS, CDR2 YDEGEE, per germline. This CDR3 has 17 amino acids. The CDR3 region has the DNA TGTGCCAGCAGCACCCTTCTCGTAGCGGGAAGGTCCTACGAGCAGTACTTC. Protein product: CASSTLLVAGRSYEQYF.

The V and J genes are TRBV19 and TRBJ1-5, with D hard to call. Germline V gene sequence: CDR1 LNHDA, CDR2 SQIVND (reference sequence). This CDR3 region has 14 residues. V was pared by 6 bases and J by 1 base, with 10 bases between. The CDR3 is CASRLRRSNQPQHF. For the CDR3, the DNA is TGTGCCAGTAGATTGAGGAGAAGCAATCAGCCCCAGCATTTT.

The J gene is TRBJ2-3, the V gene TRBV6-2 or TRBV6-3; possible D gene TRBD1, 5 bases. The CDR3 is 16 residues long. Germline CDR1 MNHEY, CDR2 SVGEGT. The V and J ends lost 1 base and 5 bases respectively, with 16 bases between them. The CDR3 spells CASSYFGARSLDTQYF. CDR3 nucleotide sequence: TGTGCCAGCAGTTACTTTGGGGCCCGGTCGTTAGATACGCAGTATTTT.

This CDR3 reads CASSQQGPSYNEQFF. The DNA for the CDR3 is TGTGCCAGCTCACAGCAGGGCCCCTCCTACAATGAGCAGTTCTTC. This chain joins TRBV18 and TRBJ2-1, with D possibly matching TRBD1 (5 bases). The CDR3 consists of 15 residues. From germline, CDR1 is KGHSH and CDR2 LQKENI. Deletions cut 4 bases from V and 0 bases from J, with 10 bases between.

The rearrangement uses TRBV7-9 and TRBJ2-3; 12 bases line up with TRBD2. From germline, CDR1 is SEHNR and CDR2 FQNEAQ (reference sequence). V lost 5 bases, J lost 0 bases, and 9 bases stayed unmatched. The CDR3 contains 18 residues. CDR3 sequence reads: CASSPGGLAGGSTDTQYF. DNA for the CDR3: TGTGCCAGCAGCCCAGGCGGGCTAGCGGGGGGGAGCACAGATACGCAGTATTTT.

The genes are TRBV5-1 and TRBJ2-5, with D maybe TRBD1 (6 bases). This CDR3 comprises 15 residues. The V end was cut by 4 bases, the J end by 5 bases, with 18 bases between. Germline CDR1 and CDR2: SGHRS and YFSETQ. The CDR3 loop is CASSSQDRSRETQYF. Written as DNA, the CDR3 is TGCGCCAGCAGCAGTCAAGACAGGTCCCGTGAGACCCAGTACTTC.

For the CDR3, the DNA is TGTGCCAGCAGCTCCCCGGGGTCGGGAACCGGGGAGCTGTTTTTT. Its translation is CASSSPGSGTGELFF. The V call is TRBV7-3, the J call TRBJ2-2; perhaps TRBD2 as D (5 bases). Per germline, CDR1 SGHTA and CDR2 FQGTGA. The CDR3 runs to 15 residues. V lost 4 bases to trimming and J lost 5 bases, with 14 bases between them.

This rearrangement joins TRBV19 to TRBJ1-3; 8 bases align to TRBD1. Germline V lookup: CDR1 LNHDA, CDR2 SQIVND (reference sequence). CDR3 length: 14 residues. Unmatched junction bases numbered 5, after V lost 7 bases and J lost 3 bases. As DNA, the CDR3 is TGTGCCAGTACCCAAGGACAGGGTGGAAACACCATATATTTT. Protein product: CASTQGQGGNTIYF.

The chain has TRBV4-1 and TRBJ1-4; TRBD1 might be the D (5 bases). From germline, CDR1 is MGHRA and CDR2 YSYEKL. The germline V and J ends were trimmed by 0 bases and 8 bases, with 13 bases remaining between them. The CDR3 sequence is 15 residues long. This CDR3 is CASSQERGRGEKLFF. The CDR3 DNA reads TGCGCCAGCAGCCAAGAAAGGGGTAGGGGAGAAAAACTGTTTTTT.

The gene calls are TRBV9 and TRBJ2-3; no clear D gene. Trimming removed 3 bases from V and 4 bases from J, with 15 bases in between. Germline CDR1 and CDR2: SGDLS and YYNGEE. The CDR3 spans 15 residues. CDR3 protein: CASSATINSPDTQYF. CDR3 in DNA: TGTGCCAGCAGCGCGACAATAAACAGCCCAGATACGCAGTATTTT.

The chain combines TRBV7-9 with TRBJ1-2; 7 bases are shared with TRBD1. J lost 4 bases, V lost 1 base, and 15 bases had no gene match. This CDR3 is built from 18 residues. The germline V gene encodes CDR1 SEHNR and CDR2 FQNEAQ (reference sequence). CDR3 nucleotides: TGTGCCAGCAGCTTAGATCGAGACAGGGACGGCTTCTTCTATGGCTACACCTTC. Amino acid sequence: CASSLDRDRDGFFYGYTF.